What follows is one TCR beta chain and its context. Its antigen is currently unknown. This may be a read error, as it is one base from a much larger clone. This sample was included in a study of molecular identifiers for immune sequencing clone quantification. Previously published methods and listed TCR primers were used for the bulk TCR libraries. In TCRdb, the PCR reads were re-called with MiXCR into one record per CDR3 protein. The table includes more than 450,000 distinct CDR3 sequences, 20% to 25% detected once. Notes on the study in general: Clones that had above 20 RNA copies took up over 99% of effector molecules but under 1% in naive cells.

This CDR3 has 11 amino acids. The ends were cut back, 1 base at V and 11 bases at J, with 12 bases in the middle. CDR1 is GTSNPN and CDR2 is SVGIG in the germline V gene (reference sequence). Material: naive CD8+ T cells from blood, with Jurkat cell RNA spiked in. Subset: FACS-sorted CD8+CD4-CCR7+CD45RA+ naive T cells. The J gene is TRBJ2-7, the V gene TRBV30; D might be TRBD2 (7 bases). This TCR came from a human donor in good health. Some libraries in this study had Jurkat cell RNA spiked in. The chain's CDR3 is CAWSGAGAKYF. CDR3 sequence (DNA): TGTGCCTGGAGTGGGGCGGGGGCGAAGTACTTC.